This T cell receptor beta chain comes out of a study of T cell responses to AZD1222 COVID-19 vaccine. The CDR3 loop spans 17 amino acids. V shed 4 bases and J 3 bases; nucleotides not matched to a gene: 6. In germline, CDR1 is PRHDT, CDR2 FYEKMQ (reference sequence). Clones were sequenced by immunoSEQ multiplex PCR, and TCRdb holds only the in-frame ones, with some missing. The data show roughly 100,000 clones, approximately 91% seen once. This rearrangement joins TRBV13 to TRBJ2-5; 15 nucleotides agree with TRBD2. The clonotype comes from an adult in good health. This sample comprised peripheral blood, obtained on day 0 of AZD1222 vaccination. The CDR3 DNA sequence: TGTGCCAGCAGCTCCCCGGGACTAGCGGGGGGTAAAGAGACCCAGTACTTC. Translated, it gives CASSSPGLAGGKETQYF.